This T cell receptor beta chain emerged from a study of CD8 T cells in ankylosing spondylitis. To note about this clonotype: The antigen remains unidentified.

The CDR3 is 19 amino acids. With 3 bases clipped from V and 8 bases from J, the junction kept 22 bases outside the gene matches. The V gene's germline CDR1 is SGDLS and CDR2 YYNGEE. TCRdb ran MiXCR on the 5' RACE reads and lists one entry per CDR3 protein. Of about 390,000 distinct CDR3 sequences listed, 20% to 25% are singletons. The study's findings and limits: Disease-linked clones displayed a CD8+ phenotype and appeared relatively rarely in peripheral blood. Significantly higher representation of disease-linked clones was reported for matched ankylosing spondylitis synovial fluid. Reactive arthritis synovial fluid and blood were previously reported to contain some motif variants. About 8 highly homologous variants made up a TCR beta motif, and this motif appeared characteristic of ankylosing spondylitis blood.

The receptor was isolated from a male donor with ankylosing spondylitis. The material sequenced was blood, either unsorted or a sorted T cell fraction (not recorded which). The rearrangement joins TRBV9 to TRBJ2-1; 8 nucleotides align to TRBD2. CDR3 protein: CASSGTPSMGREVSDEQFF. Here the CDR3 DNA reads TGTGCCAGCAGCGGCACACCGAGCATGGGGCGGGAGGTTTCGGATGAGCAGTTCTTC.